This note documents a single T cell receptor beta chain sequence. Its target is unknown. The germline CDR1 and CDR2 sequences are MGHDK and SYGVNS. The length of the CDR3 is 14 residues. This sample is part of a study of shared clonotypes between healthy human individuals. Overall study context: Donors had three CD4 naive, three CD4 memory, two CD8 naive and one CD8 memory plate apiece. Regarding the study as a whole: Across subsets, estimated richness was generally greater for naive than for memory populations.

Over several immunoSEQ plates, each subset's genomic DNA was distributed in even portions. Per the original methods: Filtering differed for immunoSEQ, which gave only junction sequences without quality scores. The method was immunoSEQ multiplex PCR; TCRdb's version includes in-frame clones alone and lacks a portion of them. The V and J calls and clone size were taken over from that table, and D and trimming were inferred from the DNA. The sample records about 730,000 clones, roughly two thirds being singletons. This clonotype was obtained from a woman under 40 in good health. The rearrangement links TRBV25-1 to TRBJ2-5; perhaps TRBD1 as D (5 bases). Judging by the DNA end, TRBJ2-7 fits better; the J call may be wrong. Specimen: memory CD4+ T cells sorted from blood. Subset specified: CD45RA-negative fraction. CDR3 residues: CASSEGRQSYEQYF. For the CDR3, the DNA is TGTGCCAGCAGTGAAGGACGACAGTCCTACGAGCAGTACTTC.